This TCR beta chain was profiled in a study of T cells in narcolepsy. In the case of this clone: Its antigen is still unknown.

V dropped 5 bases and J dropped 7; count of bases not matched to a gene: 3. The germline V gene has CDR1 GTSNPN and CDR2 SVGIG (reference sequence). The CDR3 is 12 residues long. General study findings and limits: Autoreactive clone sequences were missing from some blood memory CD4+ repertoires.

Libraries were prepared by immunoSEQ multiplex PCR; TCRdb keeps only in-frame clonotypes and omits some of them. The sample consists of some 32,000 clones, about three quarters of them appearing once. The V gene is TRBV30, the J gene TRBJ1-5, with 9 bases aligning to TRBD1. Material: CD45RA- memory CD4+ T cells from PBMCs. This TCR came from a human donor with narcolepsy. The CDR3 protein is CAWGDRDQPQHF. CDR3 nucleotide sequence: TGTGCCTGGGGGGACAGGGACCAGCCCCAGCATTTT.